One sample yielded the 17 T cell receptor beta chains listed below, sequenced in a study of T cell responses to AZD1222 COVID-19 vaccine. The protocol was immunoSEQ multiplex PCR, while the TCRdb copy is restricted to in-frame clones and leaves out a portion. The table shows 200,000 to 250,000 clones, with around 93% occurring only once. The sample was peripheral blood, taken on day 0 of MenACWY control vaccination. The receptor set was obtained from an adult in good health.

This rearrangement joins TRBV19 to TRBJ2-5; D call uncertain. The CDR3 has 12 amino acids. V was trimmed by 4 bases and J by 1 base, leaving 4 bases between them. The germline CDR1 and CDR2 sequences are LNHDA and SQIVND (reference sequence). CDR3 DNA: TGTGCCAGTAGTAACACCCAAGAGACCCAGTACTTC. Encoded protein: CASSNTQETQYF.

The chain carries TRBV5-1 and TRBJ1-1; D is undetermined. V was cut by 4 bases and J by 7 bases, with 20 bases left in between. Germline V gene lookup returns CDR1 SGHRS and CDR2 YFSETQ. The CDR3 length is 15 residues. CDR3 region: CASSRESRLIGEAFF. In DNA form, the CDR3 reads TGCGCCAGCAGCCGGGAGTCCCGCCTGATCGGTGAAGCTTTCTTT.

V and J are TRBV7-9 and TRBJ1-2, with D maybe TRBD1 (5 bases). V was cut by 1 base and J by 3 bases, with 12 bases left in between. The germline gives CDR1 SEHNR, CDR2 FQNEAQ (reference sequence). The CDR3 runs to 15 residues. The CDR3: CASSLGAGGYYGYTF. The CDR3 DNA is TGTGCCAGCAGCTTAGGGGCGGGGGGATACTATGGCTACACCTTC.

The chain links TRBV2 to TRBJ2-3; 10 nucleotides match TRBD1. The germline CDR1 and CDR2 sequences are SNHLY and FYNNEI. CDR3 size: 15 residues. Trimming cost V 3 bases and J 6 bases; bases outside gene matches: 6. CDR3 nucleotides: TGTGCCAGCAGTGAGGGGGACAGGGGAGCGGATACGCAGTATTTT. Its protein is CASSEGDRGADTQYF.

The V call is TRBV14, the J call TRBJ2-1; possible D gene TRBD2, 5 bases. Germline V gene sequence: CDR1 SGHDN, CDR2 FVKESK. There are 16 residues in the CDR3. The germline V and J ends were trimmed by 3 bases and 6 bases, with 18 bases remaining between them. The CDR3 DNA reads TGTGCCAGCAGCCAGATCATTAGCGTCGGGGTCAATGAGCAGTTCTTC. Translating it yields CASSQIISVGVNEQFF.

The rearrangement joins TRBV6-2 or TRBV6-3 to TRBJ2-4, with 7 positions matching TRBD2. CDR1 and CDR2 from the germline V gene are MNHEY and SVGEGT. This CDR3 has 15 amino acids. Trimming at V came to 4 bases and at J to 1 base, leaving 4 bases not matched to a gene. CDR3 region: CASSFSGGAKNIQYF. CDR3 bases: TGTGCCAGCAGTTTTTCCGGGGGGGCCAAAAACATTCAGTACTTC.

The rearrangement links TRBV30 to TRBJ1-1; tentative D call: TRBD1 (5 bases). The V end lost 6 bases, the J end lost 6 bases, and 11 bases lay between the germline ends. The CDR3 contains 11 residues. Looked up from germline, CDR1 is GTSNPN and CDR2 is SVGIG (reference sequence). CDR3 protein: CACLQAAEAFF. CDR3 nucleotide sequence: TGTGCCTGTTTACAGGCCGCTGAAGCTTTCTTT. Using reference TRBV30 and TRBJ1-1 for the parts outside the CDR3, the full variable domain is SQTIHQWPATLVQPVGSPLSLECTVEGTSNPNLYWYRQAAGRGLQLLFYSVGIGQISSEVPQNLSASRPQDRQFILSSKKLLLSDSGFYLCACLQAAEAFFGQGTRLTVV.

The V and J genes are TRBV7-9 and TRBJ1-6, with D tentatively TRBD1 (6 bases). V was shortened by 4 bases and J by 6 bases, with 10 bases between the two germline ends. Germline V CDR1 and CDR2: SEHNR, FQNEAQ (reference sequence). This CDR3 has 14 residues. CDR3 nucleotides: TGTGCCAGCAGCTCAACAGGGAGTAATTCACCCCTCCACTTT. Amino acid sequence: CASSSTGSNSPLHF.

The genes are TRBV4-1 and TRBJ1-1; perhaps TRBD1 as D (6 bases). Trimming left V 4 bases short and J 6 bases short, with 15 bases between. The CDR3 is made up of 14 amino acids. Germline V CDR1 and CDR2: MGHRA, YSYEKL. The CDR3 region is CASSLTQGVAEAFF. CDR3 DNA sequence: TGCGCCAGCAGCCTAACACAGGGTGTTGCTGAAGCTTTCTTT.

The rearrangement links TRBV5-1 to TRBJ1-3, with 9 bases that match TRBD1. There are 17 residues in the CDR3. V dropped 0 bases and J dropped 0; count of bases not matched to a gene: 4. Germline V gene lookup returns CDR1 SGHRS and CDR2 YFSETQ. The CDR3 here is CASSLGTGAFSGNTIYF. CDR3 DNA: TGCGCCAGCAGCTTGGGGACAGGGGCCTTCTCTGGAAACACCATATATTTT. The variable domain in full, completed from reference TRBV5-1 and TRBJ1-3, reads KAGVTQTPRYLIKTRGQQVTLSCSPISGHRSVSWYQQTPGQGLQFLFEYFSETQRNKGNFPGRFSGRQFSNSRSEMNVSTLELGDSALYLCASSLGTGAFSGNTIYFGEGSWLTVV.

The rearrangement links TRBV28 to TRBJ2-1; 8 bases are a match to TRBD1. The CDR3 covers 16 residues. Losses at the gene ends were 7 bases for V and 5 bases for J; bases not matched to a gene: 13. Germline V lookup: CDR1 MDHEN, CDR2 SYDVKM. CDR3 in DNA: TGTGCCAGCATTCCCCTACAGGGGGAAGAGGACAATGAGCAGTTCTTC. It specifies CASIPLQGEEDNEQFF.

This chain joins TRBV6-6 and TRBJ1-5, with 7 bases identical to TRBD1. With V trimmed by 4 bases and J by 6 bases, 12 bases remained unmatched. Germline CDR1 MNHNY, CDR2 SVGAGI (reference sequence). The CDR3 has 16 residues. CDR3 bases: TGTGCCAGCAGTTCGCAGGACAGGAACAGGGGTCAGCCCCAGCATTTT. It translates to CASSSQDRNRGQPQHF.

The gene calls are TRBV7-9 and TRBJ2-7, with 8 bases that match TRBD1. Germline V gene data show CDR1 as SEHNR and CDR2 as FQNEAQ (reference sequence). This CDR3 has 14 amino acids. The J segment lost 6 bases and the V segment lost 5 bases, leaving 9 bases of the junction unmatched. The CDR3 protein is CASSLVRTGTEQYF. CDR3 in DNA: TGTGCCAGCAGCCTAGTGAGGACAGGGACCGAGCAGTACTTC. The variable domain in full, with the rest retrieved from reference TRBV7-9 and TRBJ2-7, is DTGVSQNPRHKITKRGQNVTFRCDPISEHNRLYWYRQTLGQGPEFLTYFQNEAQLEKSRLLSDRFSAERPKGSFSTLEIQRTEQGDSAMYLCASSLVRTGTEQYFGPGTRLTVT.

This sequence joins TRBV2 and TRBJ1-2, with a tentative D call TRBD1 (6 bases). V was clipped by 3 bases and J by 4 bases, with 12 bases between them. Germline V gene lookup returns CDR1 SNHLY and CDR2 FYNNEI. This CDR3 is 14 amino acids long. CDR3 bases: TGTGCCAGCAGTGATTTCACAGGGAGCTATGGCTACACCTTC. Translated: CASSDFTGSYGYTF.

V gene TRBV28 combines with J gene TRBJ1-1; 7 nucleotides line up with TRBD1. CDR3 length equals 13 residues. The V gene end was trimmed by 7 bases and the J gene end by 1 base; junction bases not matched to a gene: 3. In germline, CDR1 is MDHEN, CDR2 SYDVKM. The CDR3 DNA sequence: TGTGCCAGCAAGGGGGCGGGGAACACTGAAGCTTTCTTT. This encodes CASKGAGNTEAFF. The complete variable domain, with remaining parts taken from reference TRBV28 and TRBJ1-1, reads DVKVTQSSRYLVKRTGEKVFLECVQDMDHENMFWYRQDPGLGLRLIYFSYDVKMKEKGDIPEGYSVSREKKERFSLILESASTNQTSMYLCASKGAGNTEAFFGQGTRLTVV.

V gene TRBV6-5 combines with J gene TRBJ1-2, with 7 bases fitting TRBD1. V trimming: 2 bases; J trimming: 5 bases; junction bases outside the gene matches: 8. Germline V gene lookup returns CDR1 MNHEY and CDR2 SVGAGI. The length of the CDR3 is 15 residues. As DNA, the CDR3 is TGTGCCAGCAGTTACGCAAGACAGGGCATATATGGCTACACCTTC. Its protein is CASSYARQGIYGYTF.

This sequence joins TRBV9 and TRBJ2-2; 8 bases map to TRBD2. This CDR3 region has 16 residues. Germline CDR1 is SGDLS and CDR2 is YYNGEE. The J segment lost 2 bases and the V segment lost 4 bases, leaving 7 bases of the junction unmatched. DNA for the CDR3: TGTGCCAGCAGCCCCTATAGCGGGACTAACACCGGGGAGCTGTTTTTT. It translates to CASSPYSGTNTGELFF.